This T cell receptor (beta chain) was sequenced for a study of T cells in Graves' hyperthyroidism and ophthalmopathy. Study outcomes and limitations: Prediction of ophthalmopathy progression came a median approximately 6.6 months pre-onset.

This clonotype was detected ten times or more. Its antigen remains unknown. Amplification of TCR beta CDR3 regions used RNA as the template. First-round RT-PCR targeting the TCR CDR3 was performed with the HTBI primer set. TCRdb fed the multiplex PCR reads into MiXCR, producing one record per CDR3 protein. Of about 350,000 distinct CDR3 sequences in the sample, around 14% were seen once. The CDR3 length is 12 residues. Between the trimmed V and J ends, which lost 7 bases and 3 bases, there was a span of 9 bases. Germline CDR1 reads SQVTM; CDR2 reads ANQGSEA. The PBMCs had their origin in about 9.7 ml of fresh peripheral blood.

Sequencing was performed on blood. The TCR comes from a woman between 25 and 40 years old with Graves' hyperthyroidism. V and J are TRBV29-1 and TRBJ2-2; D may be TRBD1 (6 bases). DNA for the CDR3: TGCAGCGCGGGACAACACACCGGGGAGCTGTTTTTT. It encodes CSAGQHTGELFF.